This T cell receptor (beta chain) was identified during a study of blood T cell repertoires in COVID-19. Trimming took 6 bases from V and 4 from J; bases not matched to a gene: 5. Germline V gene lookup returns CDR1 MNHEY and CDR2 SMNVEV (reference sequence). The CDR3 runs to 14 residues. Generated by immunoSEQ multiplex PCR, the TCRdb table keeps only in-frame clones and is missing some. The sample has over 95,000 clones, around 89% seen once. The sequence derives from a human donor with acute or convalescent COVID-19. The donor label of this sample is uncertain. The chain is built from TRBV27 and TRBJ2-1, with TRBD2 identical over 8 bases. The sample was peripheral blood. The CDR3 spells CASSPTSAYNEQFF. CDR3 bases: TGTGCCAGCAGCCCGACTAGCGCTTACAATGAGCAGTTCTTC.